The clone carrying this T cell receptor beta chain came up a few times. This entry belongs to a study of STAT5B mutations in CD4+ large granular lymphocyte leukemia. Germline CDR1 reads SEHNR; CDR2 reads FQNEAQ (reference sequence). The length of the CDR3 is 12 residues. The V and J ends lost 5 bases and 6 bases respectively, with 11 bases between them. The protocol was immunoSEQ multiplex PCR, while the TCRdb copy is restricted to in-frame clones and leaves out a portion. Among about 32,000 clones listed, around 85% were seen once. The TCR sequence derives from a human donor in good health. The chain joins TRBV7-9 to TRBJ2-7; maybe TRBD2 (5 bases). The sequencing input was CD4+ T cells from blood buffy coats. The DNA for the CDR3 is TGTGCCAGCAGCCCCCCGGCGGGCGAGCAGTACTTC. Its protein product is CASSPPAGEQYF.